Shown below are 10 T cell receptor beta chains from a single sample sequenced in a study of T cell responses to AZD1222 COVID-19 vaccine (dated by TCRdb to the early 2020s). The library was built by means of the immunoSEQ multiplex PCR assay. Held by TCRdb, this immuneACCESS table contains in-frame sequences only and omits some clones. Under half of the omission traces to an unresolved V gene where checked; the cause of the rest is unknown. The sample table records about 170,000 clones; roughly 93% of these occur just once. Of the sample, about 4.2% falls within the top ten clones. The sample's time point label, decoded: baseline before first vaccination. This specimen consisted of peripheral blood, obtained on day 0 of AZD1222 vaccination. Receptors were obtained from an adult in good health.

This clone was counted once. The rearrangement joins TRBV3-1 (or the pseudogene TRBV3-2) to TRBJ1-1; D ambiguous. The germline V gene encodes CDR1 LGHDT and CDR2 YNNKEL (reference sequence). Trimming shortened V by 4 bases and J by 1 base, and 10 bases separated the two germline ends. The CDR3 covers 14 residues. The CDR3 reads CASSPSGKNTEAFF. CDR3 DNA: TGTGCCAGCAGCCCCTCCGGGAAGAACACTGAAGCTTTCTTT.

The rearrangement links TRBV11-2 to TRBJ1-1, with 12 bases that match TRBD1. Germline V gene data show CDR1 as SGHAT and CDR2 as FQNNGV. V gave up 5 bases and J gave up 6 bases; unmatched junction bases: 4. The CDR3 runs 14 residues. The CDR3: CASSGDRGQSEAFF. The CDR3 nucleotides read TGTGCCAGCAGCGGGGACAGGGGGCAGTCTGAAGCTTTCTTT.

The chain couples TRBV5-6 to TRBJ2-3; tentatively, D is TRBD1 (8 bases). CDR1 SGHDT and CDR2 YYEEEE come from the germline V gene. Trimming shortened V by 7 bases and J by 3 bases, and 18 bases separated the two germline ends. This CDR3 comprises 15 residues. CDR3 sequence: CASWDYGQGTDTQYF. CDR3 DNA: TGTGCCAGCTGGGACTACGGACAGGGAACAGATACGCAGTATTTT.

This chain links TRBV11-2 with TRBJ1-1; D possibly corresponds to TRBD1 (6 bases). CDR1 is SGHAT, CDR2 FQNNGV, per germline. This CDR3 contains 17 residues. Trimming shortened V by 5 bases and J by 2 bases, and 21 bases separated the two germline ends. The CDR3 DNA reads as TGTGCCAGCAGCCTAATCGTCACCCGGGACAAAAACACTGAAGCTTTCTTT. It encodes CASSLIVTRDKNTEAFF.

This clone was seen just once. The gene calls are TRBV29-1 and TRBJ2-7, with a tentative D call TRBD1 (5 bases). There are 13 residues in the CDR3. The V end lost 7 bases, the J end lost 7 bases, and 20 bases lay between the germline ends. Germline V lookup: CDR1 SQVTM, CDR2 ANQGSEA. The CDR3 coding sequence is TGCAGCGCTCACTCCCGGACATCAGGAGAGCAGTACTTC. Amino acid sequence: CSAHSRTSGEQYF.

The V and J genes are TRBV28 and TRBJ2-6; TRBD2 matches at 11 bases. The CDR3 is made up of 16 amino acids. Germline V lookup: CDR1 MDHEN, CDR2 SYDVKM. V gave up 5 bases and J gave up 2 bases; unmatched junction bases: 2. CDR3 nucleotides: TGTGCCAGCAGTATTAGCGGGGGGGCTGGGGCCAACGTCCTGACTTTC. Residues: CASSISGGAGANVLTF.

J is TRBJ2-5 and V is TRBV5-1; D is tentatively TRBD1 or TRBD2 (5 bases each). Germline CDR1 is SGHRS and CDR2 is YFSETQ. The ends were cut back, 2 bases at V and 5 bases at J, with 10 bases in the middle. CDR3 length: 13 residues. The CDR3 spells CASSFSRDETQYF. CDR3 bases: TGCGCCAGCAGCTTCAGCCGGGACGAGACCCAGTACTTC.

This chain uses TRBV2 with TRBJ1-2, with no clear D. Germline assignment: CDR1 SNHLY and CDR2 FYNNEI. The CDR3 length is 11 residues. Trimming cost V 7 bases and J 4 bases, with 7 bases left between them. CDR3 sequence reads: CASIATYGYTF. The DNA for the CDR3 is TGTGCCAGCATCGCAACCTATGGCTACACCTTC.

This chain links TRBV5-1 with TRBJ1-2, with D uncertain. Between the trimmed V and J ends, which lost 0 bases and 0 bases, there was a span of 12 bases. Looked up from germline, CDR1 is SGHRS and CDR2 is YFSETQ. The CDR3 contains 16 residues. For the CDR3, the DNA is TGCGCCAGCAGCTTGGTGGCAGAGAATACTAACTATGGCTACACCTTC. Protein product: CASSLVAENTNYGYTF. Full variable domain (remainder filled in from reference TRBV5-1 and TRBJ1-2): KAGVTQTPRYLIKTRGQQVTLSCSPISGHRSVSWYQQTPGQGLQFLFEYFSETQRNKGNFPGRFSGRQFSNSRSEMNVSTLELGDSALYLCASSLVAENTNYGYTFGSGTRLTVV.

The chain links TRBV3-1 (or the pseudogene TRBV3-2) to TRBJ2-2; 12 positions match TRBD2. CDR3 length: 15 amino acids. CDR1 and CDR2 from the germline V gene are LGHDT and YNNKEL (reference sequence). The trim removed 2 bases at V and 5 bases at J, leaving 0 bases unmatched. CDR3 sequence (DNA): TGTGCCAGCAGCCAACTAGCGGGGGGGACCGGGGAGCTGTTTTTT. Amino acids: CASSQLAGGTGELFF.